The T cell receptor beta chain described here comes from a study of a mutant IDH1 vaccine in newly diagnosed glioma. This sample's time point: week 23, last vaccination. Doses comprised 300 ug of mutant IDH1 20-mer peptide each, plus topical imiquimod. A word on this clone: Antigen specificity is unknown.

Produced via immunoSEQ multiplex PCR; TCRdb's table is partial and in-frame only. The data show 20,000 to 25,000 clones, roughly four fifths seen once. Germline V gives CDR1 KGHSH, CDR2 LQKENI. The length of the CDR3 is 16 residues. Trimming took 2 bases from V and 5 from J, leaving 16 bases between them. The specimen was PBMCs, collected from a glioma patient whose treatment included an IDH1 peptide vaccine. The receptor's source is a young man with glioma. The genes are TRBV18 and TRBJ1-5; D is unresolved. The CDR3 loop reads CASSPKTVEIDQPQHF. The CDR3, as DNA: TGTGCCAGCTCACCAAAAACAGTAGAGATCGATCAGCCCCAGCATTTT.